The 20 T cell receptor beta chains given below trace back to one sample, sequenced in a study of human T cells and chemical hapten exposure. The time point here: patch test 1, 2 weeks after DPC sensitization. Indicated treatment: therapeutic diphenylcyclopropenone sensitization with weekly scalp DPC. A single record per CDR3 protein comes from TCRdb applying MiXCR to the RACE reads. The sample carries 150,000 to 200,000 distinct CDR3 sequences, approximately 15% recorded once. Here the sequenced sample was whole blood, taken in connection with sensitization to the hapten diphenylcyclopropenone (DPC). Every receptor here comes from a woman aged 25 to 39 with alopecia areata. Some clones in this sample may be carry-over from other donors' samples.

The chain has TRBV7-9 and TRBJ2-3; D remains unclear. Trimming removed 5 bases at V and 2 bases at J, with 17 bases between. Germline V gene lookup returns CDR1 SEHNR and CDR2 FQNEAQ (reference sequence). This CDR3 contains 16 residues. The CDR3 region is CASSLPRSINTDTQYF. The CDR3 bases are TGTGCCAGCAGCCTCCCCCGTAGTATTAACACAGATACGCAGTATTTT.

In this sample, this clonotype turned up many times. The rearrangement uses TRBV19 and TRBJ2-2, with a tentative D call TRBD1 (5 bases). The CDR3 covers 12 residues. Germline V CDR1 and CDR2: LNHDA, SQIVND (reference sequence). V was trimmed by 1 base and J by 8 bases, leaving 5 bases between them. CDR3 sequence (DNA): TGTGCCAGTAGTATAGGGACAGGGGAGCTGTTTTTT. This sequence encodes CASSIGTGELFF.

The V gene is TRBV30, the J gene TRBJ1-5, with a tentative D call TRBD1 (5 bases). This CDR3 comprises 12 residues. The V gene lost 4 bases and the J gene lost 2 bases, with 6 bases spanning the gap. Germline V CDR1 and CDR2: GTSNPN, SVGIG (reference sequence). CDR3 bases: TGTGCCTGGAAGACAGGCAATCAGCCCCAGCATTTT. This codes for CAWKTGNQPQHF.

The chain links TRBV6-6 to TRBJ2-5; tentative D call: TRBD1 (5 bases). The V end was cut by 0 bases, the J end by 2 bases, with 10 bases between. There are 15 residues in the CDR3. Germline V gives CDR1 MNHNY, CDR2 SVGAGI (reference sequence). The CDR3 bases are TGTGCCAGCAGTTACTCGCCAGGGCGGCAAGAGACCCAGTACTTC. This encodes CASSYSPGRQETQYF.

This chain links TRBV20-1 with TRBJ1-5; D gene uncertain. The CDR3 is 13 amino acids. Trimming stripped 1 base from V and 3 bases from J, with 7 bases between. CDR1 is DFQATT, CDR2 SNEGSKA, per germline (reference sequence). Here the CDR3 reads CSARATANQPQHF. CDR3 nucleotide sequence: TGCAGTGCTAGAGCAACAGCCAATCAGCCCCAGCATTTT.

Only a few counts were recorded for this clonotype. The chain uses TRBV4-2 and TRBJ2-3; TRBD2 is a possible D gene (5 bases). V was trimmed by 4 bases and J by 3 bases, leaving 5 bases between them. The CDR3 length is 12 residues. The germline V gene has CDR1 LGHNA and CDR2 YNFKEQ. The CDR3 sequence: CASSRETDTQYF. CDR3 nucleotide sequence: TGTGCCAGCAGCCGGGAGACAGATACGCAGTATTTT.

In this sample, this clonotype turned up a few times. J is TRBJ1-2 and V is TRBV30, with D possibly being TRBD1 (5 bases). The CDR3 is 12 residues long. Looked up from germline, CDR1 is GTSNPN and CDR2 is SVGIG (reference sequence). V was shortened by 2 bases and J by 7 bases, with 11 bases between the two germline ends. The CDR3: CAWSQGRVGYTF. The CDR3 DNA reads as TGTGCCTGGAGTCAAGGCAGGGTTGGCTACACCTTC. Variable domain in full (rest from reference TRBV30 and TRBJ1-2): SQTIHQWPATLVQPVGSPLSLECTVEGTSNPNLYWYRQAAGRGLQLLFYSVGIGQISSEVPQNLSASRPQDRQFILSSKKLLLSDSGFYLCAWSQGRVGYTFGSGTRLTVV.

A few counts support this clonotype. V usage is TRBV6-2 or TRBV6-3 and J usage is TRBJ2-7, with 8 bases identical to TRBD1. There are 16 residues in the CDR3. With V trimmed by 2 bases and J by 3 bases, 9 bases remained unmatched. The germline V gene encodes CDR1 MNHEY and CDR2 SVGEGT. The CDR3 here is CASSYSSGQGSYEQYF. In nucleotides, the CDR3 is TGTGCCAGCAGTTACAGTTCTGGACAGGGAAGCTACGAGCAGTACTTC.

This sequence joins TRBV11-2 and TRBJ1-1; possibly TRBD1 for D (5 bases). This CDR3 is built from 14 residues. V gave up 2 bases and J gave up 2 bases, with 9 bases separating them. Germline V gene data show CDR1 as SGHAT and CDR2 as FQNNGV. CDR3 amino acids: CASSLRQTNTEAFF. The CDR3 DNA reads TGTGCCAGCAGCTTAAGACAGACCAACACTGAAGCTTTCTTT.

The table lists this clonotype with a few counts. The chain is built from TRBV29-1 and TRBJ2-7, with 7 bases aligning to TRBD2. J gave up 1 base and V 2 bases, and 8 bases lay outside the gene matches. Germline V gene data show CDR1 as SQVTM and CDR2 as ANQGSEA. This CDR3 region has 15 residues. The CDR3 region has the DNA TGCAGCGTTGAACTTCTAGCGGAGACTTCCTACGAGCAGTACTTC. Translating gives CSVELLAETSYEQYF.

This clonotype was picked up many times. The DNA for the CDR3 is TGTGCCAGCAGTTACTCATCATTTAGCGGAGTCTACAATGAGCAGTTCTTC. Encoded protein: CASSYSSFSGVYNEQFF. The chain joins TRBV6-6 to TRBJ2-1; D is possibly TRBD2 (6 bases). V lost 0 bases and J 3 bases, leaving 15 bases between the germline ends. The CDR3 spans 17 residues. Germline CDR1 MNHNY, CDR2 SVGAGI (reference sequence).

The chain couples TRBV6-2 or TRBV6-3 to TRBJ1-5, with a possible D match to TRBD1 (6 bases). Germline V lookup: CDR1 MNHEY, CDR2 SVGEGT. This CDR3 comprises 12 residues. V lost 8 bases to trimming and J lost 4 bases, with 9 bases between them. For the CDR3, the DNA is TGTGCCAGCCTGACAGGTAATCAGCCCCAGCATTTT. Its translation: CASLTGNQPQHF.

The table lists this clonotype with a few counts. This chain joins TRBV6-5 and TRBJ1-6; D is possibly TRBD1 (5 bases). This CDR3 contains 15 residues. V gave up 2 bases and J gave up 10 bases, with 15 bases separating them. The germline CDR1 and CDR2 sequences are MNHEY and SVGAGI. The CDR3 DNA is TGTGCCAGCAGTTACAGAGACAGACTTGGGTCACCCCTCCACTTT. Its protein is CASSYRDRLGSPLHF.

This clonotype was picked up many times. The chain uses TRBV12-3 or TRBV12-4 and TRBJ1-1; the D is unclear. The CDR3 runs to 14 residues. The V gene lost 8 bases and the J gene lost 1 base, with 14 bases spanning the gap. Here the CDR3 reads CASGPRTANTEAFF. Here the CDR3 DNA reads TGTGCCAGCGGCCCTAGGACCGCGAACACTGAAGCTTTCTTT.

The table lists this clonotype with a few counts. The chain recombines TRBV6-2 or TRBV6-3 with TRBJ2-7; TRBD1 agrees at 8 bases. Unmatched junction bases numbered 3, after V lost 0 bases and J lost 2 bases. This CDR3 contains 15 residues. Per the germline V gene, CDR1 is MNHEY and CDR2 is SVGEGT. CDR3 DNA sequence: TGTGCCAGCAGTTACTCGGGACAGGCGCCCTACGAGCAGTACTTC. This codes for CASSYSGQAPYEQYF.

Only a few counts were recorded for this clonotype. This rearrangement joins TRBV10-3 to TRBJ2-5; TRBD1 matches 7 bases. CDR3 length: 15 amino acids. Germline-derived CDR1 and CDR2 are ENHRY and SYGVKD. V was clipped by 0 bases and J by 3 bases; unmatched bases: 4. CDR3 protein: CAISESTGTEETQYF. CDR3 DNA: TGTGCCATCAGTGAGTCGACAGGGACGGAAGAGACCCAGTACTTC.

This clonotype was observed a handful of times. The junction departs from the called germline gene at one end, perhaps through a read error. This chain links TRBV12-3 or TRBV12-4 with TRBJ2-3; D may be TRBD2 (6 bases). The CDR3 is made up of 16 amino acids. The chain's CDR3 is CASSIATRPSTDTQYF. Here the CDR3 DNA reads TGTGCCAGCAGTATAGCGACTAGACCTAGCACAGATACGCAGTATTTT.

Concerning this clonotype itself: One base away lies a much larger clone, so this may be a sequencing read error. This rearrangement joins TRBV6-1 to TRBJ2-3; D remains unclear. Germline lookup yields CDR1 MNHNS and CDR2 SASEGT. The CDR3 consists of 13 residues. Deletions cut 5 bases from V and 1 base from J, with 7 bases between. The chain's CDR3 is CASSSDGTDTQYF. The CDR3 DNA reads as TGTGCCAGCAGTTCTGACGGCACAGATACGCAGTATTTT.

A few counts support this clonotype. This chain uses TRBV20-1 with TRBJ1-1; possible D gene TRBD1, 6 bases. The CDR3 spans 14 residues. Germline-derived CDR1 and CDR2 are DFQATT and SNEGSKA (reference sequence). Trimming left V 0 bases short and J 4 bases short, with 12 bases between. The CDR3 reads CSARDFGGLTEAFF. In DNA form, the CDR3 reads TGCAGTGCTAGAGATTTCGGGGGGCTCACTGAAGCTTTCTTT.

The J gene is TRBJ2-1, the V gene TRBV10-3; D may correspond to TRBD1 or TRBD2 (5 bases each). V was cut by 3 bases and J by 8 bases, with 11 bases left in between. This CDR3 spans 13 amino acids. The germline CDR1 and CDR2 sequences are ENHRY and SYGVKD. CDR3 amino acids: CAISEPPGHEQFF. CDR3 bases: TGTGCCATCAGTGAACCCCCGGGGCATGAGCAGTTCTTC.